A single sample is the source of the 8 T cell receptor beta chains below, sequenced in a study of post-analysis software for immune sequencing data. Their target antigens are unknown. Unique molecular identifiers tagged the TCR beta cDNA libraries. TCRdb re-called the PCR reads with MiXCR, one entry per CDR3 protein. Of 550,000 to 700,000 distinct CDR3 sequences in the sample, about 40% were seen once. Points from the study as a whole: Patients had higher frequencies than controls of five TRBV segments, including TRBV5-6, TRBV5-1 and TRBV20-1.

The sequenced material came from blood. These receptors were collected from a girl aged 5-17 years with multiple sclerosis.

CDR3 nucleotide sequence: TGCGCCAGCAGCTTCCGACAGATCCAAGAGACCCAGTACTTC. Translating gives CASSFRQIQETQYF. The V gene is TRBV5-1, the J gene TRBJ2-5; D might be TRBD1 (5 bases). From germline, CDR1 is SGHRS and CDR2 YFSETQ. Deletions cut 2 bases from V and 1 base from J, with 9 bases between. CDR3 length equals 14 residues.

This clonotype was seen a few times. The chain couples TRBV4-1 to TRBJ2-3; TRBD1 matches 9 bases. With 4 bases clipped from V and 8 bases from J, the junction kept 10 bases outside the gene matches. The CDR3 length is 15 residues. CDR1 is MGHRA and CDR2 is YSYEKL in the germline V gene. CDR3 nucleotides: TGCGCCAGCAGCCCGTCCCGGGACAGGGCTGGTACGCAGTATTTT. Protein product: CASSPSRDRAGTQYF.

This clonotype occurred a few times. CDR3 residues: CAISPRGREQFF. CDR3 nucleotide sequence: TGTGCCATCAGCCCCCGGGGACGTGAGCAGTTCTTC. The rearrangement joins TRBV10-3 to TRBJ2-1; D is possibly TRBD1 or TRBD2 (5 bases each). This CDR3 has 12 amino acids. The germline V gene has CDR1 ENHRY and CDR2 SYGVKD. V lost 6 bases and J 9 bases, leaving 12 bases between the germline ends.

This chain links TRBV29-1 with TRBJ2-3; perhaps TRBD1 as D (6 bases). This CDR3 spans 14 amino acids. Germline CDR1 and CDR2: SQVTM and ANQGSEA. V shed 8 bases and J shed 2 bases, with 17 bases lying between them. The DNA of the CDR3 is TGCAGCCCAGCTCGGACAGACTCCACAGATACGCAGTATTTT. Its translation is CSPARTDSTDTQYF.

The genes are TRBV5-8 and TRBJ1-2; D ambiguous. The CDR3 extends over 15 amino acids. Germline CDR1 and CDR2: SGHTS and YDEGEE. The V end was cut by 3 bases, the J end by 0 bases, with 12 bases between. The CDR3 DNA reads TGTGCCAGCAGCTCGTTGTCCACCGCTAACTATGGCTACACCTTC. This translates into CASSSLSTANYGYTF.

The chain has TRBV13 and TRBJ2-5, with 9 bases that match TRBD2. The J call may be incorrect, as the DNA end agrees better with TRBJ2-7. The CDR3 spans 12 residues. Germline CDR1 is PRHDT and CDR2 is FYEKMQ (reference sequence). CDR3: CASSSTSGEQYF. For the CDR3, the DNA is TGTGCCAGCAGCTCGACTAGCGGCGAGCAGTACTTC.

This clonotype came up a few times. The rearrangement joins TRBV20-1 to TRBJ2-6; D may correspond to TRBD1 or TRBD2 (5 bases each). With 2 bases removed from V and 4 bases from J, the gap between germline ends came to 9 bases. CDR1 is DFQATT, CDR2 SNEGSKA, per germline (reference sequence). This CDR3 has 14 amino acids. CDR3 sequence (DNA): TGCAGTGCTAGACGGGGCGCAGGGGCCAACGTCCTGACTTTC. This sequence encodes CSARRGAGANVLTF.

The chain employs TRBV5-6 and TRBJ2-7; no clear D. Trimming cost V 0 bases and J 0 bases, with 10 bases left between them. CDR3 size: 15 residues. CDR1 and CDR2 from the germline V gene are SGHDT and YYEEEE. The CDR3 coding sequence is TGTGCCAGCAGCTTGGAGGTGTGGGGCTCCTACGAGCAGTACTTC. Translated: CASSLEVWGSYEQYF.